Each of the 21 T cell receptor beta chains below was sequenced from the same sample in a study of identical twins. TCRdb itself ran the 5' RACE reads through MiXCR, one entry per CDR3 protein. The sample has under 350,000 distinct CDR3 sequences; over 8.5% are singletons. This same sample was also part of a study on yellow fever vaccine responses in identical twins.

Material: CD8+ T cells sorted from blood. The receptors derive from a young woman in good health.

The chain employs TRBV2 and TRBJ2-7; D uncertain. This CDR3 comprises 13 residues. V gave up 3 bases and J gave up 3 bases, with 9 bases separating them. Germline values: CDR1 SNHLY, CDR2 FYNNEI. This CDR3 reads CASSDSVVYEQYF. DNA of the CDR3: TGTGCCAGCAGTGATTCGGTGGTCTACGAGCAGTACTTC.

The rearrangement links TRBV11-2 to TRBJ2-7; TRBD1 aligns across 12 bases. This CDR3 has 15 amino acids. In germline, CDR1 is SGHAT, CDR2 FQNNGV. Germline trimming cut 6 bases from V and 3 bases from J; bases unmatched to any gene: 6. CDR3 nucleotides: TGTGCCAGCAGTTGGGACAGGGGGCCCAACTACGAGCAGTACTTC. Encoded protein: CASSWDRGPNYEQYF.

This chain uses TRBV7-9 with TRBJ2-1, with 7 nucleotides matching TRBD2. The CDR3 sequence is 12 residues long. The V gene end was trimmed by 5 bases and the J gene end by 16 bases; junction bases not matched to a gene: 11. Germline V gene data show CDR1 as SEHNR and CDR2 as FQNEAQ (reference sequence). The CDR3 bases are TGTGCCAGCAGCGACCGGGGGGACCTTTTCTTCTTC. Amino acids: CASSDRGDLFFF.

Only a few counts were recorded for this clonotype. The chain employs TRBV15 and TRBJ2-7; D is perhaps TRBD1 or TRBD2 (5 bases each). Between the trimmed V and J ends, which lost 0 bases and 9 bases, there was a span of 15 bases. The CDR3 runs to 14 residues. Per germline, CDR1 LNHNV and CDR2 YYDKDF (reference sequence). The CDR3 bases are TGTGCCACCAGCAGAGAAGGGACCGATCTTTGGCAGTACTTC. This codes for CATSREGTDLWQYF.

In this sample, this clonotype turned up many times. V usage is TRBV12-3 or TRBV12-4 and J usage is TRBJ2-3, with unresolved D. Trimming stripped 3 bases from V and 3 bases from J, with 7 bases between. This CDR3 is built from 13 residues. DNA of the CDR3: TGTGCCAGCAGTTTGGGCTATACAGATACGCAGTATTTT. Amino acids: CASSLGYTDTQYF.

This clonotype was seen at least ten times. The rearrangement links TRBV7-8 to TRBJ2-1; maybe TRBD1 (6 bases). This CDR3 contains 16 residues. Germline V gene data show CDR1 as SGHVS and CDR2 as FQNEAQ. V lost 4 bases to trimming and J lost 0 bases, with 13 bases between them. CDR3 DNA: TGTGCCAGCAGCTCCGGGACAAAGAGCTCCTACAATGAGCAGTTCTTC. Amino acids: CASSSGTKSSYNEQFF.

This clonotype was observed a few times. This chain connects TRBV25-1 to TRBJ2-7; D assignment may be TRBD1 or TRBD2 (6 bases each). CDR1 is MGHDK, CDR2 SYGVNS, per germline. V gave up 4 bases and J gave up 3 bases, with 16 bases separating them. The CDR3 totals 15 residues. The DNA for the CDR3 is TGTGCCAGCAGTGCTGGAGGGGGTATCCTCTACGAGCAGTACTTC. Translating gives CASSAGGGILYEQYF.

A few counts support this clonotype. The chain employs TRBV2 and TRBJ2-5; 14 bases are shared with TRBD2. V was pared by 6 bases and J by 1 base, with 16 bases of the junction left unmatched. The CDR3 runs to 20 residues. CDR1 is SNHLY, CDR2 FYNNEI, per germline. The CDR3 region is CASSQQSGLAGGVLQETQYF. The CDR3 DNA is TGTGCCAGCAGCCAACAGTCTGGACTAGCGGGGGGAGTCCTCCAAGAGACCCAGTACTTC. Using reference TRBV2 and TRBJ2-5 for the parts outside the CDR3, the full variable domain is EPEVTQTPSHQVTQMGQEVILRCVPISNHLYFYWYRQILGQKVEFLVSFYNNEISEKSEIFDDQFSVERPDGSNFTLKIRSTKLEDSAMYFCASSQQSGLAGGVLQETQYFGPGTRLLVL.

Many counts were recorded for this clonotype. The chain recombines TRBV4-3 with TRBJ2-7; 11 bases are a match to TRBD2. CDR3 length: 16 amino acids. V lost 0 bases and J lost 4; bases outside the gene matches: 5. The germline gives CDR1 LGHNA, CDR2 YSLEER. The CDR3 loop reads CASSQDTSGSAYEQYF. CDR3 coding DNA: TGCGCCAGCAGCCAAGATACTAGCGGGAGTGCGTACGAGCAGTACTTC.

This sequence joins TRBV9 and TRBJ2-3, with D hard to call. The ends were cut back, 1 base at V and 2 bases at J, with 8 bases in the middle. Per germline, CDR1 SGDLS and CDR2 YYNGEE. CDR3 length equals 14 residues. CDR3: CASSVSVPTDTQYF. For the CDR3, the DNA is TGTGCCAGCAGCGTATCAGTTCCCACAGATACGCAGTATTTT.

This clonotype showed up just a few times. The chain recombines TRBV9 with TRBJ1-4, with 8 nucleotides matching TRBD1. The CDR3 has 19 amino acids. In germline, CDR1 is SGDLS, CDR2 YYNGEE. V lost 4 bases and J lost 8; bases outside the gene matches: 22. CDR3 sequence: CASSPLGGTGPSVQEKLFF. DNA of the CDR3: TGTGCCAGCAGCCCTCTGGGAGGGACAGGTCCCTCGGTACAGGAAAAACTGTTTTTT.

The chain couples TRBV2 to TRBJ2-1; possible D gene TRBD1, 6 bases. The CDR3 has 16 residues. Germline V CDR1 and CDR2: SNHLY, FYNNEI. V gave up 2 bases and J gave up 7 bases, with 18 bases separating them. CDR3 sequence: CASSEWDTSSWNEQFF. For the CDR3, the DNA is TGTGCCAGCAGTGAATGGGACACCTCCTCCTGGAATGAGCAGTTCTTC.

A note on this clonotype: A much larger clone sits a single nucleotide away, making a read error possible. The V gene is TRBV28, the J gene TRBJ2-2; D uncertain. The germline V gene has CDR1 MDHEN and CDR2 SYDVKM. The CDR3 totals 14 residues. The CDR3 reads CGSSLLVASGELFF. The CDR3 DNA follows: TGTGGCAGCAGTTTATTAGTAGCCTCCGGGGAGCTGTTTTTT. The full variable domain, with the rest looked up from reference TRBV28 and TRBJ2-2, is DVKVTQSSRYLVKRTGEKVFLECVQDMDHENMFWYRQDPGLGLRLIYFSYDVKMKEKGDIPEGYSVSREKKERFSLILESASTNQTSMYLCGSSLLVASGELFFGEGSRLTVL.

This clonotype occurred a few times. The chain couples TRBV2 to TRBJ2-7, with TRBD1 identical over 12 bases. This CDR3 has 14 residues. J lost 4 bases, V lost 9 bases, and 7 bases had no gene match. Germline V gene lookup returns CDR1 SNHLY and CDR2 FYNNEI. This CDR3 reads CASYRDRGLYEQYF. The CDR3 DNA sequence: TGTGCCAGTTACCGGGACAGGGGGCTGTACGAGCAGTACTTC.

This clonotype came up many times. The J gene is TRBJ2-1, the V gene TRBV15; D may be TRBD2 (7 bases). The CDR3 covers 15 residues. The V gene lost 5 bases and the J gene lost 5 bases, with 16 bases spanning the gap. Germline values: CDR1 LNHNV, CDR2 YYDKDF (reference sequence). CDR3 residues: CATSGGAPANNEQFF. CDR3 nucleotide sequence: TGTGCCACCAGCGGGGGGGCCCCCGCTAACAATGAGCAGTTCTTC.

The gene calls are TRBV19 and TRBJ2-7, with D tentatively TRBD1 or TRBD2 (5 bases each). The V gene's germline CDR1 is LNHDA and CDR2 SQIVND (reference sequence). Trimming removed 5 bases from V and 2 bases from J, with 22 bases in between. The CDR3 is 17 residues long. The CDR3 spells CASSPGVGVPSPYEQYF. The CDR3 nucleotides are TGTGCCAGTAGTCCTGGGGTGGGGGTACCGAGCCCCTACGAGCAGTACTTC. The entire variable domain, with the rest obtained from reference TRBV19 and TRBJ2-7, is as follows: DGGITQSPKYLFRKEGQNVTLSCEQNLNHDAMYWYRQDPGQGLRLIYYSQIVNDFQKGDIAEGYSVSREKKESFPLTVTSAQKNPTAFYLCASSPGVGVPSPYEQYFGPGTRLTVT.

The V gene is TRBV28, the J gene TRBJ2-1; D not resolved. Germline V gene data show CDR1 as MDHEN and CDR2 as SYDVKM. V shed 6 bases and J shed 4 bases, with 10 bases lying between them. This CDR3 is 13 amino acids long. CDR3 sequence (DNA): TGTGCCAGCAGGCTTGGTGGTTACAATGAGCAGTTCTTC. Protein: CASRLGGYNEQFF.

The chain joins TRBV25-1 to TRBJ1-1; TRBD1 is a possible D gene (6 bases). Germline assignment: CDR1 MGHDK and CDR2 SYGVNS. The CDR3 is 13 amino acids. The V gene lost 6 bases and the J gene lost 3 bases, with 11 bases spanning the gap. This CDR3 is CASRAGEYTEAFF. CDR3 nucleotides: TGTGCCAGCAGGGCAGGGGAGTACACTGAAGCTTTCTTT.

The rearrangement uses TRBV12-3 or TRBV12-4 and TRBJ2-7; D is undetermined. There are 13 residues in the CDR3. V was trimmed by 3 bases and J by 3 bases, leaving 9 bases between them. As DNA, the CDR3 is TGTGCCAGCAGTTTCTCGGTATACTACGAGCAGTACTTC. This codes for CASSFSVYYEQYF.

The chain recombines TRBV3-1 with TRBJ2-2; D perhaps matches TRBD1 (5 bases). V lost 0 bases, J lost 7 bases, and 21 bases lay in between. CDR3 length equals 18 residues. Germline CDR1 is LGHDT and CDR2 is YNNKEL (reference sequence). CDR3 loop: CASSQEVVAGLGIGELFF. The CDR3 bases are TGTGCCAGCAGCCAAGAAGTGGTTGCAGGGCTCGGAATCGGGGAGCTGTTTTTT.

The gene calls are TRBV7-8 and TRBJ2-1; 8 positions match TRBD2. CDR1 is SGHVS, CDR2 FQNEAQ, per germline. CDR3 length: 15 amino acids. The trim removed 6 bases at V and 7 bases at J, leaving 11 bases unmatched. In DNA, the CDR3 is TGTGCCAGCAGTTCAGGACTAGCAGAAGGGAATGAGCAGTTCTTC. This encodes CASSSGLAEGNEQFF. Full variable domain (remainder filled in from reference TRBV7-8 and TRBJ2-1): GAGVSQSPRYKVAKRGQDVALRCDPISGHVSLFWYQQALGQGPEFLTYFQNEAQLDKSGLPSDRFFAERPEGSVSTLKIQRTQQEDSAVYLCASSSGLAEGNEQFFGPGTRLTVL.